The clone carrying this T cell receptor (beta chain) was detected many times. What it binds is unknown. This sample is part of a study of T cell repertoires in cytomegalovirus infection. Points from the study as a whole: There were HLA-C-restricted CMV-specific TCR beta clonotypes dominating the ex vivo response.

From the reads, TCRdb called clonotypes with MiXCR, one entry per CDR3 protein. The sample records roughly 570,000 distinct CDR3 sequences, about 40% being singletons. The germline CDR1 and CDR2 sequences are SEHNR and FQNEAQ (reference sequence). This CDR3 has 15 residues. Trimming stripped 4 bases from V and 6 bases from J, with 17 bases between. The chain recombines TRBV7-9 with TRBJ2-3; tentative D call: TRBD2 (5 bases). Sample: cultured PBMCs, taken from culture after CMV antigen stimulation. The receptor comes from a human donor in good health (CMV status not recorded). Some clones in this sample may be carry-over from other donors' samples. The CDR3 DNA follows: TGTGCCAGCAGCTCCGACTACGCCTCCAGGGATACGCAGTATTTT. Protein sequence: CASSSDYASRDTQYF.